This is a list of T cell receptor beta chains from one sample in a study of T cells after somatic rescue of genetic block. The protocol was immunoSEQ multiplex PCR, while the TCRdb copy is restricted to in-frame clones and leaves out a portion. Counted here are over 10,000 clones, 65% to 75% occurring once; the ten biggest clones make up approximately 19%. The material sequenced was peripheral blood mononuclear cells (PBMCs). Receptors were obtained from a boy younger than 18. The conserved cysteine and the conserved F or W are not part of the CDR3 here.

CDR3 protein: ASSLAGYGETQY; V gene: TRBV5-1; J gene: TRBJ2-5
CDR3 protein: ASSHSGTSVQETQY; V gene: TRBV4-2; J gene: TRBJ2-5
CDR3 protein: ASSYTLPEGGATEAF; V gene: TRBV5-6; J gene: TRBJ1-1
CDR3 protein: ASSRTGGPRASSYEQY; V gene: TRBV28; J gene: TRBJ2-7
CDR3 protein: ASSFGTASYEQY; V gene: TRBV5-6; J gene: TRBJ2-7
CDR3 protein: ASSVDKTGYYGYT; V gene: TRBV9; J gene: TRBJ1-2
CDR3 protein: ASSLGLASYNEQF; V gene: TRBV7-2; J gene: TRBJ2-1
CDR3 protein: ASSPGAGGHQETQY; V gene: TRBV5-4; J gene: TRBJ2-5
CDR3 protein: ASSFTRGGLYEQY; V gene: TRBV27; J gene: TRBJ2-7
CDR3 protein: ASKGLAGGPGNIQY; V gene: TRBV19; J gene: TRBJ2-4
CDR3 protein: ASSFHGQAETQY; V gene: TRBV28; J gene: TRBJ2-5
CDR3 protein: ASSRAAQGSYEQY; V gene: TRBV19; J gene: TRBJ2-7
CDR3 protein: ASSYYGGTQY; V gene: TRBV6-5; J gene: TRBJ2-5
CDR3 protein: ASSPGTGAALGGYT; V gene: TRBV18; J gene: TRBJ1-2
CDR3 protein: ASSAPGQGPYEQY; V gene: TRBV6-6; J gene: TRBJ2-7
CDR3 protein: ASTQGLSTDTQY; V gene: TRBV2; J gene: TRBJ2-3
CDR3 protein: ASSPGSYEQY; V gene: TRBV18; J gene: TRBJ2-7
CDR3 protein: ASSSGSGSYEQY; V gene: TRBV11-2; J gene: TRBJ2-7
CDR3 protein: ASSPPTGGGNEKLF; V gene: TRBV4-2; J gene: TRBJ1-4
CDR3 protein: ASSLGQEWQPQH; V gene: TRBV5-8; J gene: TRBJ1-5
CDR3 protein: ASSPGTSGTTYEQY; V gene: TRBV5-1; J gene: TRBJ2-7
CDR3 protein: ASSGRYRVGQETQY; V gene: TRBV18; J gene: TRBJ2-5